The clone carrying this TCR beta chain was detected many times. The target antigen is unknown. The data belong to a study of regulatory T cells in long-lasting Graves disease. Overall study: Under 3 months of antithyroid drugs had been taken by newly diagnosed Graves' patients. Study-wide results and limits: Tissue studied was limited to peripheral blood, excluding thyroid tissue.

CDR3-region Arm-PCR and iRepertoire HTBI primers produced the TCR beta libraries. As processed by the authors: Identification yielded 60 or so TRBV and over eleven TRBJ segments across samples. TCRdb analysed the multiplex PCR reads with MiXCR anew, one entry per CDR3 protein. These V and J calls originate from TCRdb's pipeline instead of the authors' own analysis. The data show 300,000 to 400,000 distinct CDR3 sequences, around 15% seen once. Sample time point: newly diagnosed GD, antithyroid drugs for less than 3 months. TCR sequences were obtained from RNA taken from PBMCs. Xi'an, China, was home to the endocrinology department that provided patients. The clonotype was recovered from a female donor with Graves disease. The sequenced sample was peripheral blood mononuclear cells (PBMCs), obtained at new diagnosis, from a patient treated with antithyroid drugs.

CDR3 loop: CASSEHLGTATNEKLFF. CDR3 bases: TGTGCCAGCAGTGAACACCTTGGGACAGCAACTAATGAAAAACTGTTTTTT. The rearrangement joins TRBV6-1 to TRBJ1-4; 7 bases fit TRBD1. The trim removed 2 bases at V and 0 bases at J, leaving 6 bases unmatched. CDR1 is MNHNS and CDR2 is SASEGT in the germline V gene. The CDR3 sequence is 17 residues long.